The 8 T cell receptor beta chains below come from one sample, sequenced in a study of memory CD4+ T cells and cytomegalovirus serostatus. The assay was immunoSEQ multiplex PCR, and TCRdb's table has in-frame clones only and misses some. Seen here are under 85,000 clones, roughly 80% observed once, and the top ten hold around 2.6%. Single viable CD3+CD4+CD8-CD45RO+ cells were sorted as the memory CD4+ T cells. The sample comprised memory CD4+ T cells from blood. The receptors stem from an adult in good health and CMV-seropositive.

The chain uses TRBV5-1 and TRBJ2-2, with D perhaps matching TRBD1 or TRBD2 (6 bases each). Between the trimmed V and J ends, which lost 4 bases and 1 base, there was a span of 11 bases. The CDR3 extends over 15 amino acids. Germline CDR1 SGHRS, CDR2 YFSETQ. For the CDR3, the DNA is TGCGCCAGCAGCCCGGAGGGGGTGAACACCGGGGAGCTGTTTTTT. It specifies CASSPEGVNTGELFF.

The rearrangement uses TRBV5-1 and TRBJ2-7; tentative D call: TRBD1 (5 bases). V was trimmed by 5 bases and J by 3 bases, leaving 9 bases between them. This CDR3 spans 12 amino acids. CDR1 and CDR2 from the germline V gene are SGHRS and YFSETQ. The CDR3, as DNA: TGCGCCAGCAGGTCCGACAGCTACGAGCAGTACTTC. It encodes CASRSDSYEQYF.

The chain couples TRBV29-1 to TRBJ2-1, with 11 nucleotides matching TRBD2. Germline loops: CDR1 SQVTM, CDR2 ANQGSEA. The CDR3 runs 14 residues. Unmatched junction bases numbered 8, after V lost 7 bases and J lost 6 bases. This CDR3 is CSDRGTSGPNEQFF. The DNA of the CDR3 is TGCAGCGATAGAGGGACTAGCGGCCCCAATGAGCAGTTCTTC.

V gene TRBV7-2 combines with J gene TRBJ2-2; D remains unclear. The CDR3 is 16 amino acids. Trimming took 0 bases from V and 2 from J, leaving 10 bases between them. Germline CDR1 and CDR2: SGHTA and FQGNSA. Here the CDR3 reads CASSLAPVGNTGELFF. The CDR3 region has the DNA TGTGCCAGCAGCTTAGCGCCGGTCGGAAACACCGGGGAGCTGTTTTTT.

V gene TRBV18 combines with J gene TRBJ2-2; TRBD2 matches at 8 bases. CDR1 is KGHSH and CDR2 is LQKENI in the germline V gene. CDR3 length equals 17 residues. The J segment lost 2 bases and the V segment lost 0 bases, leaving 5 bases of the junction unmatched. The CDR3 is CASSPPGSGANTGELFF. The CDR3 bases are TGTGCCAGCTCACCACCTGGTAGCGGGGCCAACACCGGGGAGCTGTTTTTT.

V gene TRBV19 combines with J gene TRBJ1-1, with D perhaps matching TRBD1 (5 bases). This CDR3 is built from 14 residues. In germline, CDR1 is LNHDA, CDR2 SQIVND (reference sequence). V was shortened by 3 bases and J by 4 bases, with 12 bases between the two germline ends. CDR3: CASSISPQGTEAFF. Written as DNA, the CDR3 is TGTGCCAGTAGTATTTCTCCTCAGGGCACTGAAGCTTTCTTT.

The rearrangement uses TRBV19 and TRBJ1-2; maybe TRBD1 (6 bases). V was clipped by 0 bases and J by 4 bases, with 12 bases between them. This CDR3 has 15 amino acids. Per the germline V gene, CDR1 is LNHDA and CDR2 is SQIVND (reference sequence). The CDR3 loop is CASSIDVQGSYGYTF. CDR3 nucleotide sequence: TGTGCCAGTAGTATAGACGTACAGGGTTCCTATGGCTACACCTTC. The whole variable domain, filled in from reference TRBV19 and TRBJ1-2, reads DGGITQSPKYLFRKEGQNVTLSCEQNLNHDAMYWYRQDPGQGLRLIYYSQIVNDFQKGDIAEGYSVSREKKESFPLTVTSAQKNPTAFYLCASSIDVQGSYGYTFGSGTRLTVV.

This clone has more than one count but fewer than ten. The chain is built from TRBV14 and TRBJ1-1, with D unclear. V was pared by 4 bases and J by 8 bases, with 14 bases between. CDR3 length: 13 amino acids. Germline V gene sequence: CDR1 SGHDN, CDR2 FVKESK. The CDR3 DNA is TGTGCCAGCAGCCCGTACTCCCTAGCGGAAGCTTTCTTT. Its protein product is CASSPYSLAEAFF.